The rows below give T cell receptor beta chains drawn from one sample of a study of Graves' ophthalmopathy and Graves' hyperthyroidism. MiXCR was run by TCRdb on the multiplex PCR reads, yielding one entry per CDR3 protein. The table lists about 1.2 million distinct CDR3 sequences, roughly two fifths of them singletons. The sequenced sample was peripheral blood or thyroid tissue (not recorded which). These receptors were obtained from an adult man with Graves' hyperthyroidism. Both conserved end residues are trimmed from each CDR3. Fields, in order: J gene, V gene, CDR3 protein.

>TRBJ2-7|TRBV24-1
ATRQGAGGPREQY
>TRBJ2-5|TRBV20-1
SARVEANQETQY
>TRBJ1-1|TRBV7-9
ASSSHPGEAF
>TRBJ1-2|TRBV29-1
SAEMAGLYGYT
>TRBJ1-1|TRBV29-1
SVEGRGNTEAF
>TRBJ1-5|TRBV12-3/TRBV12-4
ASSLILGLGNQPQH
>TRBJ2-5|TRBV4-1
ASSRTGFQY
>TRBJ1-1|TRBV10-3
AISEAGANTEAF
>TRBJ1-5|TRBV15
ATNKTGQGQPQH
>TRBJ1-4|TRBV29-1
SVEDPRGTNEKLF
>TRBJ1-5|TRBV28
ASNLQGAAFAQPQH
>TRBJ2-7|TRBV5-4
ASGRDLFYEQY
>TRBJ1-2|TRBV20-1
SARAPAMVNYGYT
>TRBJ1-3|TRBV5-1
ASRRDLPSSGNTIY
>TRBJ1-4|TRBV7-2
ASSLEPRGEKLF
>TRBJ2-7|TRBV2
ASRETSGGYREQY
>TRBJ2-7|TRBV6-2/TRBV6-3
ASIEIGAGVYEQY
>TRBJ1-2|TRBV6-6
ASSYLRDTTDYGYT
>TRBJ1-1|TRBV15
ATSRDGVGTEAF
>TRBJ2-2|TRBV10-3
AIGGGNTGELF
>TRBJ2-7|TRBV2
ASISSRTGGSHEQY
>TRBJ1-5|TRBV6-2/TRBV6-3
ASSYPTGSRNQPQH
>TRBJ1-4|TRBV5-5
ASSHEEAIFGEKLF
>TRBJ1-1|TRBV29-1
SVARGPLNTEAF
>TRBJ2-7|TRBV7-2
ASSSPPQDSWSEDRVEQY
>TRBJ2-7|TRBV5-1
ASSFYGTSVYEQY
>TRBJ1-5|TRBV7-2
ASSFVLSNQPQH
>TRBJ2-2|TRBV2
ASRGGTSGYGGELF
>TRBJ2-5|TRBV4-1
ASTDDPTQETQY
>TRBJ1-1|TRBV10-3
AISPGQGRVGAF
>TRBJ2-7|TRBV9
ASSDRTNPYEQY
>TRBJ1-3|TRBV15
ATSRWTVSGNTIY
>TRBJ1-6|TRBV28
ASSLAQGINSPLH
>TRBJ2-7|TRBV20-1
SARVYGQY
>TRBJ1-3|TRBV7-2
ASSLTGWSGNTIY
>TRBJ1-2|TRBV7-8
ASRLSLDRAGGYT
>TRBJ1-5|TRBV29-1
SVEGDGSQPQH
>TRBJ1-1|TRBV6-5
ASTPGRQWNTEAF
>TRBJ2-7|TRBV4-3
ASRRGLASYEQY
>TRBJ1-1|TRBV7-9
ASSLGQDVRAF
>TRBJ2-2|TRBV29-1
SGHYGLAGTGELF
>TRBJ1-1|TRBV7-9
ASILSGGGGNTEAF
>TRBJ1-4|TRBV29-1
SVGRGYGEKLF